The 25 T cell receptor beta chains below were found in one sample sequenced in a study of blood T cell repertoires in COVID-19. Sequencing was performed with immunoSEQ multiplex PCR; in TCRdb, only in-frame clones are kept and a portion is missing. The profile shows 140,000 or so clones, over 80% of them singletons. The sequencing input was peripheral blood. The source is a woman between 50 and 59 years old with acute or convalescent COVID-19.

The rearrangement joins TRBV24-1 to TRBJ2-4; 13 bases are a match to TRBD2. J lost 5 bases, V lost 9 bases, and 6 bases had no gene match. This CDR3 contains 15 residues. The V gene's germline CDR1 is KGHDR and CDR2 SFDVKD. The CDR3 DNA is TGTGCCACCGCGACTAGCGGGGGGCAGGAAAACATTCAGTACTTC. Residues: CATATSGGQENIQYF.

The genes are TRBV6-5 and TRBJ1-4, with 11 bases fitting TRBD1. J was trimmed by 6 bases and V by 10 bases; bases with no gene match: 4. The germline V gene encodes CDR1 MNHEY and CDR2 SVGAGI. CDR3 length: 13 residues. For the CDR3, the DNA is TGTGCCACCTTGGACAGGGGGCATGAAAAACTGTTTTTT. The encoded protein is CATLDRGHEKLFF.

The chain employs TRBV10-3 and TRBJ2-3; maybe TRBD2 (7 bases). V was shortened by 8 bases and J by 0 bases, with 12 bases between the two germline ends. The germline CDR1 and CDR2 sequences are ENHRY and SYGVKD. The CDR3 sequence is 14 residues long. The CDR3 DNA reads TGTGCCATCGGGGGGGGCAGCAGCACAGATACGCAGTATTTT. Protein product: CAIGGGSSTDTQYF.

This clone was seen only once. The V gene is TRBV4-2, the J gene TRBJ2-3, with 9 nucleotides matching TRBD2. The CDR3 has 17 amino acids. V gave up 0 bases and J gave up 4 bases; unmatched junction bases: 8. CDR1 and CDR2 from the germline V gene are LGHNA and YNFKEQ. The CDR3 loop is CASSQEIAGEGPDTQYF. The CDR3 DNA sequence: TGTGCCAGCAGCCAAGAAATAGCGGGGGAAGGCCCAGATACGCAGTATTTT.

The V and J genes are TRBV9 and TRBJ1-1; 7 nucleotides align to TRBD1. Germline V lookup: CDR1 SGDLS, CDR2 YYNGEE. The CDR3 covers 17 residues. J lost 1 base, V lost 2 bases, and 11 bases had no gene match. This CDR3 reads CASSVGEGQAKNTEAFF. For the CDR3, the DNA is TGTGCCAGCAGCGTGGGGGAAGGACAGGCGAAGAACACTGAAGCTTTCTTT. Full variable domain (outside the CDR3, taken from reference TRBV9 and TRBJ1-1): DSGVTQTPKHLITATGQRVTLRCSPRSGDLSVYWYQQSLDQGLQFLIQYYNGEERAKGNILERFSAQQFPDLHSELNLSSLELGDSALYFCASSVGEGQAKNTEAFFGQGTRLTVV.

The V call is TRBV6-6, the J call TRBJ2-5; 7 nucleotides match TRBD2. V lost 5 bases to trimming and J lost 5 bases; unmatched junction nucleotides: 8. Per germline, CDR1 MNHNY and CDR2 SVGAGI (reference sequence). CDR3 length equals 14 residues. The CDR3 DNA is TGTGCCAGCAGTAAGTGGGGGGGTAGGGAGACCCAGTACTTC. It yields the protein CASSKWGGRETQYF.

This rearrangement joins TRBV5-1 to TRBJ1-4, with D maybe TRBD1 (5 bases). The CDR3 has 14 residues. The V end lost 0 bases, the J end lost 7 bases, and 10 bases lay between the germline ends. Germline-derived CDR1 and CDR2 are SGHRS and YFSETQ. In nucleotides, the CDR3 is TGCGCCAGCAGCTTGGGGACATCAACTGAAAAACTGTTTTTT. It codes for CASSLGTSTEKLFF. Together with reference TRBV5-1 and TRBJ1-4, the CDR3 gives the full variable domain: KAGVTQTPRYLIKTRGQQVTLSCSPISGHRSVSWYQQTPGQGLQFLFEYFSETQRNKGNFPGRFSGRQFSNSRSEMNVSTLELGDSALYLCASSLGTSTEKLFFGSGTQLSVL.

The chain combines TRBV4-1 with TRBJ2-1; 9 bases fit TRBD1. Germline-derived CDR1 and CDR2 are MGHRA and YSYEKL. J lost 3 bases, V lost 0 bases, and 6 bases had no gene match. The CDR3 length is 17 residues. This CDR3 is CASSQDKGTGLYNEQFF. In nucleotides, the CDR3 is TGCGCCAGCAGCCAAGATAAAGGGACAGGGCTCTACAATGAGCAGTTCTTC.

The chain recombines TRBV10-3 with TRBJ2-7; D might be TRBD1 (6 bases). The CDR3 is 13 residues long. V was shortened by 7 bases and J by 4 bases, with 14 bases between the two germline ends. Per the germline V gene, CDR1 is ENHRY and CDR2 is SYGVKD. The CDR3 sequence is CAITGTSSYEQYF. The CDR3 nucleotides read TGTGCCATCACCGGGACAAGCTCTTACGAGCAGTACTTC.

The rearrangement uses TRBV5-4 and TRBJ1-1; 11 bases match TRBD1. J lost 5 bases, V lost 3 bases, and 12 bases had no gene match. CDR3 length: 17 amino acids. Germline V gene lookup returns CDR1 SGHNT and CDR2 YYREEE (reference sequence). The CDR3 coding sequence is TGTGCCAGCAGCTCGCCCGGGACAGGGGGGATGTCGACTGAAGCTTTCTTT. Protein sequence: CASSSPGTGGMSTEAFF.

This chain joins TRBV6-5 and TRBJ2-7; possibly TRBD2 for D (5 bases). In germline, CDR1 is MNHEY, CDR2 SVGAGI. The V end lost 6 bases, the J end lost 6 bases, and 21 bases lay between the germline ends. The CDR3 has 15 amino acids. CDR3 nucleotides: TGTGCCAGCAGCCCCGGACGCGGGCGTTCGGGCGAGCAGTACTTC. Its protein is CASSPGRGRSGEQYF.

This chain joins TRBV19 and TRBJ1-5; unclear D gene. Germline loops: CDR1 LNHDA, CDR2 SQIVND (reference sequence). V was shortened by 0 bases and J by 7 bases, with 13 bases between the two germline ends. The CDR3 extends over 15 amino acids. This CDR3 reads CASSIDAGGGQPQHF. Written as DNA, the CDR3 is TGTGCCAGTAGTATAGATGCGGGAGGCGGGCAGCCCCAGCATTTT.

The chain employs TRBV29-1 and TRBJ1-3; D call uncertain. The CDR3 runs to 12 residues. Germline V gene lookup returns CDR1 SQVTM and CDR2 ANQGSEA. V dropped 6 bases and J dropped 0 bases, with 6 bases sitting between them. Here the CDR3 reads CSVAISGNTIYF. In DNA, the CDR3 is TGCAGCGTAGCAATCTCTGGAAACACCATATATTTT.

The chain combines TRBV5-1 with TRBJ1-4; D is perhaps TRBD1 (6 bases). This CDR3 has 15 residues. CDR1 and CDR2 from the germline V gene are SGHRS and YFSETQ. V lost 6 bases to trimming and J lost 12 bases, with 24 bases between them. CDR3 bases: TGCGCCAGCACCGGCCGGGACATTTCGACCGAGGAACTGTTTTTT. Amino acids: CASTGRDISTEELFF. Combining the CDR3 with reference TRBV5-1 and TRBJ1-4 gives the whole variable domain KAGVTQTPRYLIKTRGQQVTLSCSPISGHRSVSWYQQTPGQGLQFLFEYFSETQRNKGNFPGRFSGRQFSNSRSEMNVSTLELGDSALYLCASTGRDISTEELFFGSGTQLSVL.

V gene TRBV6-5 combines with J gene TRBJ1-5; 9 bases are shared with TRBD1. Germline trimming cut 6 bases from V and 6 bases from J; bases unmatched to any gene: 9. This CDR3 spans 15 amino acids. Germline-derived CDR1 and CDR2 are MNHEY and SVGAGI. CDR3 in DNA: TGTGCCAGCAGATCCGTCGGACAGGGGATTCAGCCCCAGCATTTT. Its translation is CASRSVGQGIQPQHF.

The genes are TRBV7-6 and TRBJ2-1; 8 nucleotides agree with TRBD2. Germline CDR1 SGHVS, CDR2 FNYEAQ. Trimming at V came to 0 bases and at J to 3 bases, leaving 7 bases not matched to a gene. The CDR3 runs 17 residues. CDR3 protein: CASSLASGTRGYNEQFF. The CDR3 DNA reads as TGTGCCAGCAGCTTAGCTTCCGGGACTAGGGGCTACAATGAGCAGTTCTTC.

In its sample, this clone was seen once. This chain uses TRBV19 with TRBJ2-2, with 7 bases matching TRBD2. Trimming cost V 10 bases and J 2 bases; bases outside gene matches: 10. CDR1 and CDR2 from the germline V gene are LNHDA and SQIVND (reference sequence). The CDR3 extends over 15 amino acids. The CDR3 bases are TGTGCCACCGGACCTAGCGGATCAAACACCGGGGAGCTGTTTTTT. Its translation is CATGPSGSNTGELFF.

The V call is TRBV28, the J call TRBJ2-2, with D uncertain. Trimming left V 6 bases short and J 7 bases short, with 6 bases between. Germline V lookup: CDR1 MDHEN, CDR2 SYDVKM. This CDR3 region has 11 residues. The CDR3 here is CASRTDGELFF. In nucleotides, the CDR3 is TGTGCCAGCAGGACTGACGGGGAGCTGTTTTTT. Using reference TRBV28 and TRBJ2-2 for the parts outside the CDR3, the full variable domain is DVKVTQSSRYLVKRTGEKVFLECVQDMDHENMFWYRQDPGLGLRLIYFSYDVKMKEKGDIPEGYSVSREKKERFSLILESASTNQTSMYLCASRTDGELFFGEGSRLTVL.

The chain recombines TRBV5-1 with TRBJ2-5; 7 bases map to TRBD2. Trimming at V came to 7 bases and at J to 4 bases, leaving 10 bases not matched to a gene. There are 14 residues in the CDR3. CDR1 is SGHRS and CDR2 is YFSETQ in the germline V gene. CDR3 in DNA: TGCGCCAGCTGGAGGGACTACAGCGGAGAGACCCAGTACTTC. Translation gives CASWRDYSGETQYF.

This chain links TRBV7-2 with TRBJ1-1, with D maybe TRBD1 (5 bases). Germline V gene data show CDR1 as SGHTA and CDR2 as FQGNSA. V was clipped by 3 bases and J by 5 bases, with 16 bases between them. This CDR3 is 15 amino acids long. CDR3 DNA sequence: TGTGCCAGCAGCTTGGGGGGGAGGGGCAATACTGAAGCTTTCTTT. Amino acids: CASSLGGRGNTEAFF.

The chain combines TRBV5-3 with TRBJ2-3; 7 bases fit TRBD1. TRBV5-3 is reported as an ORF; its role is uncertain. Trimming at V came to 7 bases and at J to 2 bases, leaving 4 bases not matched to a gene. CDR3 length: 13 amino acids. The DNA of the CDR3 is TGTGCCAGAGAGGACAGGACCACAGATACGCAGTATTTT. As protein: CAREDRTTDTQYF.

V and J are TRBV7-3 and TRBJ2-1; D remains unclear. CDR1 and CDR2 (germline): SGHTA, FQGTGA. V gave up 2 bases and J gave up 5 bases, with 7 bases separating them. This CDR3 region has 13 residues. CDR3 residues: CASSLVEHNEQFF. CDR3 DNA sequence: TGTGCCAGCAGCTTAGTAGAGCACAATGAGCAGTTCTTC.

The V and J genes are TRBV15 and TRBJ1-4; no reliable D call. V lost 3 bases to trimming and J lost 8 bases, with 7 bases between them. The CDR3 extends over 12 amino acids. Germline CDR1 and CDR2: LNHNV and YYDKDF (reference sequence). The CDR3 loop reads CATSSRREKLFF. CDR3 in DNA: TGTGCCACCAGCAGTAGGCGGGAAAAACTGTTTTTT.

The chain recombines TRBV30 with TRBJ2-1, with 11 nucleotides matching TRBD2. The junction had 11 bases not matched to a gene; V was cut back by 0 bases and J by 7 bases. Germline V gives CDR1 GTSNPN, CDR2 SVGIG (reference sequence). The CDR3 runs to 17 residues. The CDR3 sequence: CAWSVGLAGGLGNEQFF. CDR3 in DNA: TGTGCCTGGAGTGTAGGACTAGCGGGCGGGTTAGGGAATGAGCAGTTCTTC.

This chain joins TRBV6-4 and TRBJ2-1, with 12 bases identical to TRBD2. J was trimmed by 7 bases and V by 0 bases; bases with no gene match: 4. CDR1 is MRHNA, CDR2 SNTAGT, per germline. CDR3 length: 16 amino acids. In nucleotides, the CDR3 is TGTGCCAGCAGTGACTCGGCTAGCGGGGGGGCAAATGAGCAGTTCTTC. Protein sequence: CASSDSASGGANEQFF.